Below are 27 T cell receptor beta chains sequenced from a single sample in a study of OX40 agonist ivuxolimab in advanced cancers. Method: immunoSEQ multiplex PCR; TCRdb's copy keeps in-frame clones and lacks some. The sample consists of roughly 43,000 clones, 70% to 85% of them appearing once. Sequences were derived from CD4+ or CD8+ T cells sorted from blood, sampled in a trial of the OX40 agonist ivuxolimab. These TCRs come from an adult with an advanced solid tumor such as melanoma, head and neck, liver or kidney cancer.

This chain links TRBV2 with TRBJ2-1, with TRBD2 identical over 12 bases. V shed 6 bases, J shed 7 bases, and the junction held 10 bases outside the gene matches. In germline, CDR1 is SNHLY, CDR2 FYNNEI. This CDR3 spans 16 amino acids. The CDR3 nucleotides are TGTGCCAGCAGATTACCGGGACTAGCGGGCCGGAATGAGCAGTTCTTC. It encodes CASRLPGLAGRNEQFF.

The rearrangement uses TRBV7-2 and TRBJ2-3; possibly TRBD1 or TRBD2 for D (6 bases each). Trimming took off 6 bases at V and 9 bases at J, with 16 bases between the two ends. Per germline, CDR1 SGHTA and CDR2 FQGNSA. The CDR3 has 13 residues. CDR3 sequence (DNA): TGTGCCAGCAGTCGGGGGAAGGGGGGCACGCAGTATTTT. Its protein is CASSRGKGGTQYF.

The V and J genes are TRBV30 and TRBJ1-6; 7 positions match TRBD1. Germline values: CDR1 GTSNPN, CDR2 SVGIG (reference sequence). This CDR3 contains 16 residues. The V gene end was trimmed by 0 bases and the J gene end by 15 bases; junction bases not matched to a gene: 17. Written as DNA, the CDR3 is TGTGCCTGGAGTGTATCCGTGACAGGGACCAATCTACACCTCCACTTT. Translated, it gives CAWSVSVTGTNLHLHF. The variable domain in full, with the rest retrieved from reference TRBV30 and TRBJ1-6, is SQTIHQWPATLVQPVGSPLSLECTVEGTSNPNLYWYRQAAGRGLQLLFYSVGIGQISSEVPQNLSASRPQDRQFILSSKKLLLSDSGFYLCAWSVSVTGTNLHLHFGNGTRLTVT.

This chain links TRBV11-2 with TRBJ1-3, with D perhaps matching TRBD1 (6 bases). The CDR3 has 16 amino acids. Deletions cut 2 bases from V and 0 bases from J, with 11 bases between. CDR1 and CDR2 from the germline V gene are SGHAT and FQNNGV. CDR3: CASSLSRGFSGNTIYF. As DNA, the CDR3 is TGTGCCAGCAGCTTATCGAGGGGGTTCTCTGGAAACACCATATATTTT.

J is TRBJ2-7 and V is TRBV6-1, with 8 bases matching TRBD2. Trimming took 2 bases from V and 2 from J; bases not matched to a gene: 5. The CDR3 length is 15 residues. Germline V lookup: CDR1 MNHNS, CDR2 SASEGT. CDR3 DNA: TGTGCCAGCAGTGAACTAGCGGGCGCTACCTACGAGCAGTACTTC. This translates into CASSELAGATYEQYF.

This chain joins TRBV5-1 and TRBJ2-3; the match to TRBD1 covers 7 bases. The CDR3 covers 13 residues. After removal of 3 bases from V and 10 bases from J, the junction contained 8 bases not matched to a gene. Germline V lookup: CDR1 SGHRS, CDR2 YFSETQ. The CDR3: CASSSGDRAAQYF. The CDR3 DNA reads TGCGCCAGCAGCTCCGGAGACAGGGCAGCGCAGTATTTT.

This chain uses TRBV19 with TRBJ2-7; TRBD2 might be the D (6 bases). The CDR3 is 15 residues long. CDR1 and CDR2 (germline): LNHDA, SQIVND (reference sequence). The V and J ends lost 3 bases and 0 bases respectively, with 12 bases between them. The CDR3 DNA is TGTGCCAGTAGTATGAGCGGGTCCAGCTCCTACGAGCAGTACTTC. Translated, it gives CASSMSGSSSYEQYF.

This chain links TRBV30 with TRBJ2-3; D not resolved. V lost 0 bases, J lost 6 bases, and 7 bases lay in between. CDR3 length: 12 amino acids. Germline loops: CDR1 GTSNPN, CDR2 SVGIG (reference sequence). Written as DNA, the CDR3 is TGTGCCTGGAGTGTACGTTCGGATACGCAGTATTTT. It specifies CAWSVRSDTQYF.

The V and J genes are TRBV5-1 and TRBJ1-1; 8 bases are a match to TRBD1. With V trimmed by 0 bases and J by 4 bases, 5 bases remained unmatched. CDR3 size: 15 residues. Germline CDR1 is SGHRS and CDR2 is YFSETQ. The CDR3 loop reads CASSLGAGGGTEAFF. The CDR3, as DNA: TGCGCCAGCAGCTTGGGGGCAGGGGGCGGCACTGAAGCTTTCTTT.

J is TRBJ2-2 and V is TRBV29-1, with a tentative D call TRBD1 (6 bases). Trimming took off 5 bases at V and 4 bases at J, with 17 bases between the two ends. There are 15 residues in the CDR3. The germline V gene has CDR1 SQVTM and CDR2 ANQGSEA. The CDR3 DNA sequence: TGCAGCGTTTATTACCTTACAGGGTTCACCGGGGAGCTGTTTTTT. Protein product: CSVYYLTGFTGELFF.

This clone was picked up a small number of times. The V call is TRBV5-1, the J call TRBJ1-2; TRBD1 agrees at 7 bases. V lost 2 bases and J lost 8; bases outside the gene matches: 9. The CDR3 totals 14 residues. Germline V gives CDR1 SGHRS, CDR2 YFSETQ. The CDR3 bases are TGCGCCAGCAGCTTAGAACCAGGGGGAGGAGGCTACACCTTC. Amino acid sequence: CASSLEPGGGGYTF. The full variable domain, with the rest looked up from reference TRBV5-1 and TRBJ1-2, is KAGVTQTPRYLIKTRGQQVTLSCSPISGHRSVSWYQQTPGQGLQFLFEYFSETQRNKGNFPGRFSGRQFSNSRSEMNVSTLELGDSALYLCASSLEPGGGGYTFGSGTRLTVV.

The genes are TRBV6-6 and TRBJ1-5; 8 nucleotides agree with TRBD1. The trim removed 6 bases at V and 3 bases at J, leaving 4 bases unmatched. The germline CDR1 and CDR2 sequences are MNHNY and SVGAGI (reference sequence). The CDR3 runs to 14 residues. The CDR3 reads CASSWTGYNQPQHF. The CDR3 DNA reads as TGTGCCAGCAGCTGGACAGGGTACAATCAGCCCCAGCATTTT.

This chain uses TRBV18 with TRBJ1-3; D unclear. This CDR3 has 14 residues. The V end was cut by 1 base, the J end by 4 bases, with 8 bases between. The germline V gene has CDR1 KGHSH and CDR2 LQKENI. The CDR3 loop reads CASSPQGSGNTIYF. The CDR3 DNA is TGTGCCAGCTCACCACAAGGTTCCGGAAACACCATATATTTT. Supplemented by reference TRBV18 and TRBJ1-3, the full variable domain reads NAGVMQNPRHLVRRRGQEARLRCSPMKGHSHVYWYRQLPEEGLKFMVYLQKENIIDESGMPKERFSAEFPKEGPSILRIQQVVRGDSAAYFCASSPQGSGNTIYFGEGSWLTVV.

This chain joins TRBV4-1 and TRBJ1-2, with no clear D. This CDR3 has 17 residues. V lost 0 bases and J lost 4, with 18 bases in between. The germline gives CDR1 MGHRA, CDR2 YSYEKL. The chain's CDR3 is CASSQDMVKIRSYGYTF. As DNA, the CDR3 is TGCGCCAGCAGCCAAGATATGGTAAAGATTCGATCCTATGGCTACACCTTC.

This clone was recorded only once. The V gene is TRBV6-6, the J gene TRBJ1-2, with D unresolved. The germline V and J ends were trimmed by 6 bases and 5 bases, with 19 bases remaining between them. Germline V gene sequence: CDR1 MNHNY, CDR2 SVGAGI (reference sequence). The CDR3 has 15 amino acids. The CDR3 sequence is CASRPSAGVGYGYTF. CDR3 sequence (DNA): TGTGCCAGCAGACCTTCGGCCGGCGTGGGGTATGGCTACACCTTC.

The J gene is TRBJ2-5, the V gene TRBV7-2; a possible D gene is TRBD2 (7 bases). Germline V gene lookup returns CDR1 SGHTA and CDR2 FQGNSA. The CDR3 extends over 13 amino acids. Trimming took off 7 bases at V and 5 bases at J, with 14 bases between the two ends. CDR3 region: CASTHEGGETQYF. DNA of the CDR3: TGTGCCAGCACCCATGAGGGGGGGGAGACCCAGTACTTC.

The chain links TRBV9 to TRBJ2-2; no definite D call. The CDR3 spans 17 residues. CDR1 is SGDLS, CDR2 YYNGEE, per germline. V lost 2 bases to trimming and J lost 2 bases, with 16 bases between them. DNA of the CDR3: TGTGCCAGCAGCGTCGCCTCGGTTCCACCCAACACCGGGGAGCTGTTTTTT. It is translated as CASSVASVPPNTGELFF.

The genes are TRBV7-2 and TRBJ1-6; D is perhaps TRBD1 (5 bases). The CDR3 runs to 16 residues. Trimming left V 5 bases short and J 2 bases short, with 13 bases between. CDR1 is SGHTA, CDR2 FQGNSA, per germline. The CDR3 sequence: CASSMGGDPYNSPLHF. The CDR3 coding sequence is TGTGCCAGCAGCATGGGGGGGGACCCCTATAATTCACCCCTCCACTTT.

The chain has TRBV7-8 and TRBJ2-5; 10 bases align to TRBD1. J gave up 6 bases and V 3 bases, and 13 bases lay outside the gene matches. Germline V gene lookup returns CDR1 SGHVS and CDR2 FQNEAQ. The length of the CDR3 is 17 residues. The CDR3 nucleotides read TGTGCCAGCAGCTTGGATTCCGGGACAGGGGCGATAAAGACCCAGTACTTC. Amino acid sequence: CASSLDSGTGAIKTQYF.

In its sample, this clone was seen once. The V call is TRBV6-5, the J call TRBJ1-1; D gene ambiguous. V lost 2 bases and J lost 4, with 14 bases in between. Germline lookup yields CDR1 MNHEY and CDR2 SVGAGI. The CDR3 consists of 15 residues. The CDR3 loop is CASSYMGRAGTEAFF. CDR3 coding DNA: TGTGCCAGCAGTTACATGGGGAGGGCGGGCACTGAAGCTTTCTTT.

CDR3 in amino acids: CASSLNSVYIGTQYF. As DNA, the CDR3 is TGTGCCAGCAGTTTGAACTCCGTATATATAGGGACCCAGTACTTC. This rearrangement joins TRBV5-8 to TRBJ2-5, with D unclear. The germline CDR1 and CDR2 sequences are SGHTS and YDEGEE. The CDR3 loop spans 15 amino acids. V was trimmed by 5 bases and J by 7 bases, leaving 21 bases between them.

This sequence joins TRBV12-5 and TRBJ2-7, with 9 positions matching TRBD1. CDR1 and CDR2 from the germline V gene are LGHNT and FRNRAP. Trimming at V came to 5 bases and at J to 4 bases, leaving 6 bases not matched to a gene. CDR3 size: 14 residues. The CDR3 DNA sequence: TGTGCTAGTGGTCTCGGACAGGGGATATACGAGCAGTACTTC. Protein sequence: CASGLGQGIYEQYF.

The chain recombines TRBV11-2 with TRBJ1-1, with TRBD1 identical over 7 bases. CDR3 length: 14 amino acids. CDR1 and CDR2 (germline): SGHAT, FQNNGV. The V gene end was trimmed by 4 bases and the J gene end by 2 bases; junction bases not matched to a gene: 4. CDR3 sequence: CASSSDRVNTEAFF. The CDR3 region has the DNA TGTGCCAGCAGCTCCGACAGGGTCAACACTGAAGCTTTCTTT.

The rearrangement joins TRBV7-9 to TRBJ2-7; D gene uncertain. The V and J ends lost 3 bases and 3 bases respectively, with 6 bases between them. This CDR3 is built from 12 residues. The germline V gene has CDR1 SEHNR and CDR2 FQNEAQ (reference sequence). The CDR3 DNA follows: TGTGCCAGCAGCTTGAATCGCTACGAGCAGTACTTC. It yields the protein CASSLNRYEQYF.

The chain joins TRBV7-8 to TRBJ2-1, with 11 nucleotides matching TRBD1. V dropped 5 bases and J dropped 7; count of bases not matched to a gene: 7. Germline V gene data show CDR1 as SGHVS and CDR2 as FQNEAQ. The CDR3 consists of 15 residues. In nucleotides, the CDR3 is TGTGCCAGCAGCGCAACGGGACAGGGGGTAAATGAGCAGTTCTTC. It is translated as CASSATGQGVNEQFF.

V gene TRBV4-1 combines with J gene TRBJ2-5, with TRBD2 as a possible D gene (5 bases). Germline assignment: CDR1 MGHRA and CDR2 YSYEKL. CDR3 size: 17 residues. V was trimmed by 1 base and J by 0 bases, leaving 15 bases between them. CDR3 sequence: CASSQVDYGMYQETQYF. CDR3 coding DNA: TGCGCCAGCAGCCAAGTCGATTACGGGATGTACCAAGAGACCCAGTACTTC.

V gene TRBV5-6 combines with J gene TRBJ1-1; D is uncertain. The CDR3 loop spans 14 amino acids. Germline lookup yields CDR1 SGHDT and CDR2 YYEEEE. With 2 bases removed from V and 0 bases from J, the gap between germline ends came to 8 bases. CDR3 in DNA: TGTGCCAGCAGCTTCCGGTTGATGAACACTGAAGCTTTCTTT. This codes for CASSFRLMNTEAFF.